This paragraph reports one T cell receptor (beta chain). This CDR3 spans 14 amino acids. Germline CDR1 SGHTA, CDR2 FQGNSA. V lost 2 bases and J 2 bases, leaving 9 bases between the germline ends. One entry per CDR3 protein, called by TCRdb with MiXCR from the 5' RACE reads. The sample yields about 150,000 distinct CDR3 sequences, 25% to 35% seen once. This sample stems from a study of CD8 T cells in ankylosing spondylitis. Input material: synovial fluid, either unsorted or a sorted T cell fraction (not recorded which). This rearrangement joins TRBV7-2 to TRBJ1-1, with TRBD1 as a possible D gene (5 bases). This TCR was recovered from a male donor with ankylosing spondylitis. The CDR3 DNA follows: TGTGCCAGCAGCTTACGGGGGGATAACACTGAAGCTTTCTTT. Protein sequence: CASSLRGDNTEAFF.